The T cell receptor (beta chain) under discussion was sequenced for a study of blood T cell repertoires in COVID-19. Study as a whole: Samples came from the United States, Italy and Spain, spanning acute and convalescent COVID-19. Sources were T cells, B-cell-depleted T cells, or PBMCs; the material itself was cDNA or gDNA.

Per the authors' pipeline: Estimation of nucleated cell counts relied on the amplification of reference gene primers. Produced via immunoSEQ multiplex PCR; TCRdb's table is partial and in-frame only. That table is the source of V, J and clone size, and D and trimming were worked out from the DNA. The sample has 200,000 to 250,000 clones, over 80% seen once. V lost 5 bases and J lost 0; bases outside the gene matches: 5. CDR3 length: 17 residues. The germline CDR1 and CDR2 sequences are GTSNPN and SVGIG (reference sequence). The chain uses TRBV30 and TRBJ2-1, with 15 bases identical to TRBD2. The clonotype comes from a human donor in a cohort sampled during active COVID-19. Specimen: peripheral blood. The CDR3 spells CAWGLAGGRSSYNEQFF. CDR3 DNA: TGTGCCTGGGGACTAGCGGGAGGGCGGAGCTCCTACAATGAGCAGTTCTTC.